Following are 24 T cell receptor beta chains from one sample sequenced in a study of blood T cells in healthy people across ages. Next came a second PCR, run for about 7 to 11 cycles, which used a sample-barcoded 5' primer along with a J-beta primer mix. TCRdb recomputed calls from the 5' RACE reads with MiXCR, one row per CDR3 protein. Here the sample spans approximately 730,000 distinct CDR3 sequences, roughly 47% being singletons. Material for sequencing was blood. These receptors were collected from a woman in her sixties in good health.

CDR3: CASSLASGVTDTQYF. In nucleotides, the CDR3 is TGTGCCAGCAGCTTAGCCAGCGGGGTCACAGATACGCAGTATTTT. J is TRBJ2-3 and V is TRBV7-2, with 7 bases matching TRBD2. Germline trimming cut 0 bases from V and 2 bases from J; bases unmatched to any gene: 2. The V gene's germline CDR1 is SGHTA and CDR2 FQGNSA. The CDR3 loop spans 15 amino acids.

In its sample, this clonotype was seen many times. The V call is TRBV7-6, the J call TRBJ1-1; D call uncertain. The CDR3 totals 14 residues. Germline CDR1 SGHVS, CDR2 FNYEAQ. The V and J ends lost 5 bases and 5 bases respectively, with 15 bases between them. The DNA of the CDR3 is TGTGCCAGCAGCGGAGGTGGGGTGTTGACTGAAGCTTTCTTT. It is translated as CASSGGGVLTEAFF.

Points on this clonotype: Given a much more abundant clone one base away, this may be a read error. CDR3 residues: CASSVGVEGQETRYF. The CDR3 DNA follows: TGTGCCAGCAGCGTAGGAGTTGAGGGCCAAGAGACCCGGTACTTC. This chain joins TRBV9 and TRBJ2-7; weak D call: TRBD2 (5 bases). Germline CDR1 is SGDLS and CDR2 is YYNGEE. V was trimmed by 0 bases and J by 12 bases, leaving 22 bases between them. CDR3 size: 15 residues.

This clonotype came up a few times. The chain links TRBV12-3 or TRBV12-4 to TRBJ2-1, with a tentative D call TRBD2 (6 bases). The V gene lost 6 bases and the J gene lost 0 bases, with 15 bases spanning the gap. The CDR3 covers 16 residues. The CDR3 loop is CASREGGASSYNEQFF. DNA for the CDR3: TGTGCCAGCAGAGAAGGCGGGGCGAGCTCCTACAATGAGCAGTTCTTC.

This clonotype was counted once. The chain combines TRBV4-2 with TRBJ2-5; D might be TRBD1 (6 bases). The CDR3 length is 17 residues. Germline V lookup: CDR1 LGHNA, CDR2 YNFKEQ. V gave up 0 bases and J gave up 11 bases, with 25 bases separating them. The CDR3 here is CASSQETGAPSYSEQYF. The CDR3 DNA sequence: TGTGCCAGCAGCCAAGAGACAGGAGCCCCGTCCTACAGTGAGCAGTACTTC.

This clonotype was counted ten times or more. This chain uses TRBV6-6 with TRBJ2-1; D is ambiguous. This CDR3 has 16 amino acids. The ends were cut back, 0 bases at V and 9 bases at J, with 18 bases in the middle. The germline gives CDR1 MNHNY, CDR2 SVGAGI (reference sequence). The chain's CDR3 is CASSYSKGGHVGEQFF. The CDR3 DNA is TGTGCCAGCAGTTACTCGAAGGGTGGTCATGTGGGTGAGCAGTTCTTC.

The chain employs TRBV13 and TRBJ1-1, with D possibly matching TRBD1 (6 bases). The CDR3 has 16 residues. The V gene lost 0 bases and the J gene lost 0 bases, with 11 bases spanning the gap. The V gene's germline CDR1 is PRHDT and CDR2 FYEKMQ (reference sequence). The CDR3 bases are TGTGCCAGCAGCTTAGGACAGGGCCTTATGAACACTGAAGCTTTCTTT. Translated: CASSLGQGLMNTEAFF.

The genes are TRBV27 and TRBJ2-5, with TRBD1 identical over 10 bases. V shed 2 bases, J shed 1 base, and the junction held 7 bases outside the gene matches. Germline CDR1 MNHEY, CDR2 SMNVEV (reference sequence). CDR3 length: 17 amino acids. CDR3 sequence reads: CASSLLWDRGRQETQYF. The CDR3 region has the DNA TGTGCCAGCAGTTTACTGTGGGACAGGGGCCGCCAAGAGACCCAGTACTTC.

J is TRBJ2-7 and V is TRBV7-6, with D perhaps matching TRBD2 (5 bases). V dropped 3 bases and J dropped 2 bases, with 11 bases sitting between them. The CDR3 is made up of 14 amino acids. CDR1 is SGHVS, CDR2 FNYEAQ, per germline. DNA of the CDR3: TGTGCCAGCAGCTTGGGAGACCCTCCCTACGAGCAGTACTTC. Amino acids: CASSLGDPPYEQYF. Full variable domain (rest looked up from reference TRBV7-6 and TRBJ2-7): GAGVSQSPRYKVTKRGQDVALRCDPISGHVSLYWYRQALGQGPEFLTYFNYEAQQDKSGLPNDRFSAERPEGSISTLTIQRTEQRDSAMYRCASSLGDPPYEQYFGPGTRLTVT.

This rearrangement joins TRBV5-1 to TRBJ2-1; D gene unclear. Germline CDR1 reads SGHRS; CDR2 reads YFSETQ. This CDR3 contains 13 residues. V lost 4 bases and J lost 7, with 12 bases in between. The CDR3 DNA is TGCGCCAGCAGCGGTCCCTTAAGGAATGAGCAGTTCTTC. Its translation is CASSGPLRNEQFF.

In its sample, this clonotype was seen a few times. The gene calls are TRBV12-3 or TRBV12-4 and TRBJ1-1; 9 bases line up with TRBD1. The CDR3 covers 15 residues. The ends lost 6 bases at V and 6 bases at J; junction bases unmatched: 11. The CDR3 nucleotides read TGTGCCAGCAGAAATTCGGGACAGGGAGTGGCTGAAGCTTTCTTT. This sequence encodes CASRNSGQGVAEAFF.

This clonotype has just a few counts. V usage is TRBV3-1 and J usage is TRBJ1-5; D is undetermined. The germline V gene encodes CDR1 LGHDT and CDR2 YNNKEL (reference sequence). The CDR3 contains 13 residues. The ends were cut back, 3 bases at V and 7 bases at J, with 10 bases in the middle. CDR3 nucleotides: TGTGCCAGCAGCCAGGGAATGGGGCAGCCCCAGCATTTT. Translation gives CASSQGMGQPQHF.

As to this clonotype: At one end the junction does not follow the germline gene, possibly because of a read error. The V gene is TRBV3-1, the J gene TRBJ2-5; no clear D gene. Germline lookup yields CDR1 LGHDT and CDR2 YNNKEL (reference sequence). The CDR3 covers 15 residues. The CDR3 DNA is TGTGTCAGCAGCCAAGATCCGGGTCCCCAAGAGACCCAGTACTTC. Its translation: CVSSQDPGPQETQYF.

V usage is TRBV7-9 and J usage is TRBJ2-5, with D possibly matching TRBD1 (6 bases). Germline V gene lookup returns CDR1 SEHNR and CDR2 FQNEAQ (reference sequence). The CDR3 covers 13 residues. V lost 0 bases, J lost 10 bases, and 12 bases lay in between. The CDR3 region has the DNA TGTGCCAGCAGCTTAGCGGGACACCGGGGCCAGTACTTC. Amino acid sequence: CASSLAGHRGQYF. Full variable domain (outside the CDR3, taken from reference TRBV7-9 and TRBJ2-5): DTGVSQNPRHKITKRGQNVTFRCDPISEHNRLYWYRQTLGQGPEFLTYFQNEAQLEKSRLLSDRFSAERPKGSFSTLEIQRTEQGDSAMYLCASSLAGHRGQYFGPGTRLLVL.

This CDR3 reads CSVVGGSVHEQYF. The CDR3 coding sequence is TGCAGCGTTGTGGGAGGGAGCGTCCACGAGCAGTACTTC. V is TRBV29-1 and J is TRBJ2-7, with 7 bases aligning to TRBD2. The junction had 8 bases not matched to a gene; V was cut back by 4 bases and J by 5 bases. CDR1 and CDR2 (germline): SQVTM, ANQGSEA. This CDR3 region has 13 residues.

CDR3 bases: TGTGCCAGCAGCCAAGGACAGGGAAATGGCTACACCTTC. Amino acid sequence: CASSQGQGNGYTF. The chain recombines TRBV3-1 with TRBJ1-2; 7 bases map to TRBD1. Losses at the gene ends were 1 base for V and 6 bases for J; bases not matched to a gene: 2. The length of the CDR3 is 13 residues. Germline CDR1 LGHDT, CDR2 YNNKEL (reference sequence).

There are a few counts of this clonotype. This chain connects TRBV10-2 to TRBJ1-5; D ambiguous. The CDR3 length is 12 residues. CDR1 is WSHSY and CDR2 is SAAADI in the germline V gene. Trimming left V 3 bases short and J 6 bases short, with 6 bases between. The CDR3 loop is CASSDQFQPQHF. CDR3 in DNA: TGCGCCAGCAGTGACCAGTTTCAGCCCCAGCATTTT.

This chain joins TRBV5-6 and TRBJ2-7; D may be TRBD2 (5 bases). Per germline, CDR1 SGHDT and CDR2 YYEEEE. V shed 1 base and J shed 2 bases, with 10 bases lying between them. The CDR3 has 14 amino acids. The CDR3 bases are TGTGCCAGCAGCTTGACGGGGATGCCCTACGAGCAGTACTTC. Protein: CASSLTGMPYEQYF.

The chain joins TRBV10-3 to TRBJ2-1, with 7 positions matching TRBD1. J gave up 7 bases and V 6 bases, and 6 bases lay outside the gene matches. CDR3 length equals 13 residues. The germline CDR1 and CDR2 sequences are ENHRY and SYGVKD. The CDR3 sequence is CAIRSGTENEQFF. Written as DNA, the CDR3 is TGTGCCATCAGGTCCGGGACAGAGAATGAGCAGTTCTTC.

The genes are TRBV20-1 and TRBJ2-4; possibly TRBD2 for D (6 bases). There are 13 residues in the CDR3. CDR1 is DFQATT, CDR2 SNEGSKA, per germline (reference sequence). V gave up 3 bases and J gave up 3 bases, with 9 bases separating them. The CDR3: CSARKEGKNIQYF. DNA of the CDR3: TGCAGTGCTAGGAAGGAGGGCAAAAACATTCAGTACTTC.

This clonotype has more than one count but fewer than ten. This rearrangement joins TRBV4-2 to TRBJ2-3; 10 bases agree with TRBD2. Germline V lookup: CDR1 LGHNA, CDR2 YNFKEQ. The CDR3 is 19 residues long. V shed 1 base, J shed 0 bases, and the junction held 10 bases outside the gene matches. CDR3: CASSQASGSNPRSTDTQYF. The DNA of the CDR3 is TGTGCCAGCAGCCAAGCTAGCGGGAGCAACCCACGGAGCACAGATACGCAGTATTTT.

CDR3 DNA sequence: TGTGCCACCAGGGCGGGAGATTACTCCTACAATGAGCAGTACTTC. Its protein product is CATRAGDYSYNEQYF. This sequence joins TRBV24-1 and TRBJ2-1; 7 bases map to TRBD2. TRBJ2-7 explains the end of the DNA better; the J call may be wrong. The CDR3 extends over 15 amino acids. Germline lookup yields CDR1 KGHDR and CDR2 SFDVKD.

This clonotype was found a few times. The chain combines TRBV7-9 with TRBJ2-5; 9 bases map to TRBD2. Germline V lookup: CDR1 SEHNR, CDR2 FQNEAQ (reference sequence). V shed 5 bases, J shed 2 bases, and the junction held 9 bases outside the gene matches. CDR3 length equals 16 residues. This CDR3 reads CASSPGTSSGQETQYF. CDR3 coding DNA: TGTGCCAGCAGCCCCGGGACTAGCTCCGGTCAAGAGACCCAGTACTTC.

The CDR3 here is CASSSPWAPGHNEQFF. The CDR3 DNA reads as TGTGCCAGCAGTTCACCTTGGGCCCCAGGCCACAATGAGCAGTTCTTC. The V gene is TRBV28, the J gene TRBJ2-1; D not certain. The CDR3 is made up of 16 amino acids. Trimming removed 4 bases from V and 5 bases from J, with 18 bases in between. CDR1 is MDHEN, CDR2 SYDVKM, per germline.